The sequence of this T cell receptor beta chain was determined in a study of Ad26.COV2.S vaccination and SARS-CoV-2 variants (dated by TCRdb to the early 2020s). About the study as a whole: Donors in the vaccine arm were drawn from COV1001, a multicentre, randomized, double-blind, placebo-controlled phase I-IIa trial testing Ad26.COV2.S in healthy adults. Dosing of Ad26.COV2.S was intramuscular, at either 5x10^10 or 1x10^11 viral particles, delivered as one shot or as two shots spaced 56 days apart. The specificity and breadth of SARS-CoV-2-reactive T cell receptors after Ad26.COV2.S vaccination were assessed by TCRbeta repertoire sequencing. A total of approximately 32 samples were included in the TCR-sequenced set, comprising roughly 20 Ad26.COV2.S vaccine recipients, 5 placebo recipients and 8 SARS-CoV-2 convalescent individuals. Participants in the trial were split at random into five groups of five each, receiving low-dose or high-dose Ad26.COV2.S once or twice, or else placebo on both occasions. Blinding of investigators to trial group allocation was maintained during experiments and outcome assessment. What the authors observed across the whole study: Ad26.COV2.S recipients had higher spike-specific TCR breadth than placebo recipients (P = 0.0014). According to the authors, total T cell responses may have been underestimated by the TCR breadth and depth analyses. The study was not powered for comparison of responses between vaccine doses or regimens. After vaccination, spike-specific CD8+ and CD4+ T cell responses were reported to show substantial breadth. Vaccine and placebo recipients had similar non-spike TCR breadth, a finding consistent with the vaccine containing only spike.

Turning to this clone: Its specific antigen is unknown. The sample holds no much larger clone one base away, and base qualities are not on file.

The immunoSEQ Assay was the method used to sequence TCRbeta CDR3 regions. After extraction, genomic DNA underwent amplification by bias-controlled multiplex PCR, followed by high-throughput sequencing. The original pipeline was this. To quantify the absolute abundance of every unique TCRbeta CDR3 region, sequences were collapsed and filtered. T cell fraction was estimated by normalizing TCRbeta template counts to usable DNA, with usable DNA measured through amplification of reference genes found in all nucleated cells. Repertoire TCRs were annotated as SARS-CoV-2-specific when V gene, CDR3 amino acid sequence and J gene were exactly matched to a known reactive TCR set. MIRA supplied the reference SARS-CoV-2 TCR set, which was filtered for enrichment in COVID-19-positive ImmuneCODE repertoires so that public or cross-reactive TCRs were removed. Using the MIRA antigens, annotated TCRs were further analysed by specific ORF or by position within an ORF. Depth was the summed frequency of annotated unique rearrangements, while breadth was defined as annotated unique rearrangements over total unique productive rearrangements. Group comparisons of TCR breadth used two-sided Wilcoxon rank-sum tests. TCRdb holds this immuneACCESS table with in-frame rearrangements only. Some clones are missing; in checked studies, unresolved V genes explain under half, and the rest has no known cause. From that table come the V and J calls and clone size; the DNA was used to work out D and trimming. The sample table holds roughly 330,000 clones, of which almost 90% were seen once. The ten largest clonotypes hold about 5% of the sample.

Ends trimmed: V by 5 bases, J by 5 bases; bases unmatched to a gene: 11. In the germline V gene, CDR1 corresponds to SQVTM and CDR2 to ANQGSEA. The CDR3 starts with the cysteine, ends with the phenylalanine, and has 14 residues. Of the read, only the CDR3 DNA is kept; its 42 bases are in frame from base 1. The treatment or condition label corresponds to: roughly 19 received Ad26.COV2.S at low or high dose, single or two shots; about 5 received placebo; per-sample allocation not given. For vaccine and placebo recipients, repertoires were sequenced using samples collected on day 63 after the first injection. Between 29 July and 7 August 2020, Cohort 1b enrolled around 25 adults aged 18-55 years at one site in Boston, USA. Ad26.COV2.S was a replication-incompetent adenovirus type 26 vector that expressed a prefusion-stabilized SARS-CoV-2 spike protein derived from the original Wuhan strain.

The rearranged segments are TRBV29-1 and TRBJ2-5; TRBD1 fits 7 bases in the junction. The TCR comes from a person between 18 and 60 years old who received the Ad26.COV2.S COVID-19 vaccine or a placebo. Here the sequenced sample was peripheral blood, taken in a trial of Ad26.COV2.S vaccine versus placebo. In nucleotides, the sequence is TGCAGCGTTATTCGACAGGGCTTCGGGGAGACCCAGTACTTC. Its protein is CSVIRQGFGETQYF.